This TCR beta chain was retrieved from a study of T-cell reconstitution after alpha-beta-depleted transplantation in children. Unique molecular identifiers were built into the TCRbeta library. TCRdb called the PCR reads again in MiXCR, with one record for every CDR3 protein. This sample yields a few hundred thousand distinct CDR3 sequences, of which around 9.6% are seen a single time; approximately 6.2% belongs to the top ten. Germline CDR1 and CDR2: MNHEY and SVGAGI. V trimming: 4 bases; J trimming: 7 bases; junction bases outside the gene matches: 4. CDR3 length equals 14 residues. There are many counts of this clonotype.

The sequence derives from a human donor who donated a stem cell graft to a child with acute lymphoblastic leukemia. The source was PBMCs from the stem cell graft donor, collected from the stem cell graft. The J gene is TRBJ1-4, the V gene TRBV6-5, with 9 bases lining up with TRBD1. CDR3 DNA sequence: TGTGCCAGCAGTTCCGGGACAGGGCGTGAAAAACTGTTTTTT. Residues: CASSSGTGREKLFF.